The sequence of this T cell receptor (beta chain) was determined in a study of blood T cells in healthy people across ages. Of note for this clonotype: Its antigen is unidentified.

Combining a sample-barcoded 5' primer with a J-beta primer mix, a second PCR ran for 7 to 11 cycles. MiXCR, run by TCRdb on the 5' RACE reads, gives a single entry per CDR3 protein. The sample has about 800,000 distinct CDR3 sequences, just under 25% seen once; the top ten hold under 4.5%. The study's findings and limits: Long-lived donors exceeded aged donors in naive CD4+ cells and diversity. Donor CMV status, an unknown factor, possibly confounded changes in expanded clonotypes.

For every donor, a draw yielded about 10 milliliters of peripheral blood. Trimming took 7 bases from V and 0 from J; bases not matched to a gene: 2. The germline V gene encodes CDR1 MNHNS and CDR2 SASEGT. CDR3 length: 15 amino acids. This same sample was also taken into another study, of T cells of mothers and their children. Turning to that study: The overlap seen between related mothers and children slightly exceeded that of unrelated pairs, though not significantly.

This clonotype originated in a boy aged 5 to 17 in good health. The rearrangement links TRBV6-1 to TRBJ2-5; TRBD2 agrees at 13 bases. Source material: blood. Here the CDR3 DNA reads TGTGCCAGCAACGGACTAGCGGGAGACCAAGAGACCCAGTACTTC. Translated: CASNGLAGDQETQYF.